The 14 T cell receptor beta chains given below trace back to one sample, sequenced in a study of blood T cell repertoires in COVID-19. Measured with immunoSEQ multiplex PCR; TCRdb has only the in-frame clones, and not every one. The table includes roughly 350,000 clones, 70% to 90% detected once. The sample comprised peripheral blood. The receptors stem from a woman aged 25 to 39 with COVID-19, enrolled during active disease.

The CDR3 region is CASASGSWNQPQHF. The CDR3 DNA reads as TGTGCCAGTGCTTCGGGGTCCTGGAATCAGCCCCAGCATTTT. V and J are TRBV19 and TRBJ1-5; D gene unclear. Germline-derived CDR1 and CDR2 are LNHDA and SQIVND (reference sequence). The CDR3 length is 14 residues. Trimming shortened V by 8 bases and J by 4 bases, and 15 bases separated the two germline ends.

This clone was seen a single time. The genes are TRBV6-4 and TRBJ2-3; 7 bases fit TRBD2. The J segment lost 1 base and the V segment lost 2 bases, leaving 6 bases of the junction unmatched. In germline, CDR1 is MRHNA, CDR2 SNTAGT. This CDR3 comprises 16 residues. CDR3 in amino acids: CASSDSGGSGTDTQYF. The CDR3 DNA reads as TGTGCCAGCAGTGACAGTGGCGGGAGTGGCACAGATACGCAGTATTTT.

V usage is TRBV2 and J usage is TRBJ2-3; 10 nucleotides match TRBD2. This CDR3 comprises 16 residues. CDR1 is SNHLY, CDR2 FYNNEI, per germline. Germline trimming cut 6 bases from V and 3 bases from J; bases unmatched to any gene: 9. The DNA for the CDR3 is TGTGCCAGCAGCTCCCCTAGCGGGAGAGGGACAGATACGCAGTATTTT. Its protein is CASSSPSGRGTDTQYF.

A single count supports this clone. The chain couples TRBV2 to TRBJ1-1; D is undetermined. The CDR3 contains 14 residues. The germline V gene has CDR1 SNHLY and CDR2 FYNNEI. Trimming removed 4 bases at V and 4 bases at J, with 13 bases between. The CDR3 loop is CASSAQVVGTEAFF. As DNA, the CDR3 is TGTGCCAGCAGTGCTCAGGTGGTGGGCACTGAAGCTTTCTTT.

To note about this clone: This sample also contains other DNA sequences that code for the same CDR3. CDR3 protein: CASSVDPGIYEQYF. The CDR3 coding sequence is TGTGCCAGCAGCGTAGATCCGGGGATCTACGAGCAGTACTTC. J is TRBJ2-7 and V is TRBV9, with D tentatively TRBD2 (5 bases). Trimming stripped 0 bases from V and 3 bases from J, with 10 bases between. The CDR3 is made up of 14 amino acids. Germline assignment: CDR1 SGDLS and CDR2 YYNGEE.

This clone appeared a single time. This chain links TRBV19 with TRBJ2-7; 8 bases agree with TRBD2. Germline lookup yields CDR1 LNHDA and CDR2 SQIVND (reference sequence). Trimming cost V 1 base and J 2 bases; bases outside gene matches: 1. This CDR3 is built from 14 residues. The CDR3 sequence is CASSIAGGPYEQYF. The CDR3 nucleotides read TGTGCCAGTAGTATAGCGGGAGGGCCCTACGAGCAGTACTTC. The full variable domain, its missing parts supplied by reference TRBV19 and TRBJ2-7, is DGGITQSPKYLFRKEGQNVTLSCEQNLNHDAMYWYRQDPGQGLRLIYYSQIVNDFQKGDIAEGYSVSREKKESFPLTVTSAQKNPTAFYLCASSIAGGPYEQYFGPGTRLTVT.

This sequence joins TRBV20-1 and TRBJ2-5; D perhaps matches TRBD2 (6 bases). The length of the CDR3 is 11 residues. Germline CDR1 reads DFQATT; CDR2 reads SNEGSKA (reference sequence). The CDR3 sequence is CTGSLGETQYF. CDR3 in DNA: TGCACCGGGAGTCTCGGGGAGACCCAGTACTTC.

The gene calls are TRBV6-5 and TRBJ1-1; D unresolved. The CDR3 has 14 residues. Trimming shortened V by 0 bases and J by 4 bases, and 9 bases separated the two germline ends. CDR1 and CDR2 from the germline V gene are MNHEY and SVGAGI. In nucleotides, the CDR3 is TGTGCCAGCAGTTACTCTAGCGATGGCACTGAAGCTTTCTTT. It translates to CASSYSSDGTEAFF.

This clone has a single count. The chain combines TRBV11-2 with TRBJ2-2, with 7 bases aligning to TRBD1. Germline V CDR1 and CDR2: SGHAT, FQNNGV. J lost 6 bases, V lost 5 bases, and 12 bases had no gene match. This CDR3 contains 16 residues. CDR3 sequence reads: CASSLYRGASAGELFF. The CDR3 DNA reads TGTGCCAGCAGCCTATACAGGGGCGCGTCGGCCGGGGAGCTGTTTTTT.

This clone has just one count. The J gene is TRBJ2-3, the V gene TRBV4-1; 8 nucleotides match TRBD2. This CDR3 spans 17 amino acids. Germline V gene lookup returns CDR1 MGHRA and CDR2 YSYEKL. Losses at the gene ends were 0 bases for V and 0 bases for J; bases not matched to a gene: 5. The CDR3 DNA is TGCGCCAGCAGCCAAGAAGATAGCGGGACTAGCACAGATACGCAGTATTTT. This encodes CASSQEDSGTSTDTQYF.

This sequence joins TRBV7-2 and TRBJ2-1, with 7 bases identical to TRBD2. J was trimmed by 8 bases and V by 0 bases; bases with no gene match: 16. Germline V lookup: CDR1 SGHTA, CDR2 FQGNSA. The CDR3 has 18 residues. Written as DNA, the CDR3 is TGTGCCAGCAGCTTAGCGACCCTACCCGGGAGGACGGGGGATGAGCAGTTCTTC. Encoded protein: CASSLATLPGRTGDEQFF.

The rearrangement joins TRBV30 to TRBJ2-6, with a tentative D call TRBD1 (5 bases). Germline lookup yields CDR1 GTSNPN and CDR2 SVGIG (reference sequence). Deletions cut 0 bases from V and 3 bases from J, with 6 bases between. The CDR3 length is 14 residues. The CDR3 protein is CAWSVDSGANVLTF. The CDR3 bases are TGTGCCTGGAGTGTTGACAGTGGGGCCAACGTCCTGACTTTC.

The chain joins TRBV11-1 to TRBJ1-2; D ambiguous. CDR3 size: 13 residues. Germline CDR1 SGHAT, CDR2 FQDESV (reference sequence). V was shortened by 1 base and J by 8 bases, with 11 bases between the two germline ends. CDR3: CASSLGASRGYTF. DNA for the CDR3: TGTGCCAGCAGCTTAGGGGCGTCGAGAGGCTACACCTTC.

The chain uses TRBV11-2 and TRBJ2-7; D is possibly TRBD1 (6 bases). V was pared by 5 bases and J by 3 bases, with 14 bases between. The length of the CDR3 is 14 residues. Germline CDR1 and CDR2: SGHAT and FQNNGV. The CDR3 DNA reads as TGTGCCAGCAGCCCAAGGGACACCGACTACGAGCAGTACTTC. It encodes CASSPRDTDYEQYF.